This T cell receptor beta chain was sequenced during a study of shared clonotypes between healthy human individuals. The assay was run at deep level. Tens of thousands of T cell genomes (around 200 ng DNA) went into each sorted-subset replicate. In the original analysis: In the immunoSEQ data, sequences were junction-only and lacked quality scores, so filtering differed. Some clones are missing from TCRdb's copy, which holds only in-frame ones; the method was immunoSEQ multiplex PCR. V and J calls and clone size come straight from that table; D and trimming were deduced from the DNA. The data hold more than 850,000 clones, with more than 75% observed a single time. The CDR3 contains 14 residues. V lost 3 bases, J lost 7 bases, and 6 bases stayed unmatched. Germline assignment: CDR1 GTSNPN and CDR2 SVGIG (reference sequence). Details on this clone: What it binds is unknown.

Overall study results and limits: Naive subsets generally exceeded memory subsets in estimated richness.

Sequenced sample: memory CD4+ T cells from PBMCs. Subset reported: CD45RA-negative fraction. The TCR comes from a man aged 18-30 years in good health. Some clones in this sample may be carry-over from other donors' samples. The chain employs TRBV30 and TRBJ2-1, with 10 bases fitting TRBD2. CDR3 in DNA: TGTGCCTGGAGCGTTAGCGGGAGGAGGAATGAGCAGTTCTTC. This encodes CAWSVSGRRNEQFF. Supplemented by reference TRBV30 and TRBJ2-1, the full variable domain reads SQTIHQWPATLVQPVGSPLSLECTVEGTSNPNLYWYRQAAGRGLQLLFYSVGIGQISSEVPQNLSASRPQDRQFILSSKKLLLSDSGFYLCAWSVSGRRNEQFFGPGTRLTVL.